Each of the 11 T cell receptor beta chains below was sequenced from the same sample in a study of cytomegalovirus exposure and HLA in healthy donors. 13 Jbeta primers and 60 Vbeta primers were used for the PCR. The protocol was immunoSEQ multiplex PCR, while the TCRdb copy is restricted to in-frame clones and leaves out a portion. The sample yields roughly 180,000 clones, approximately 83% seen once. The sequenced sample consisted of PBMCs. Source of these receptors: a boy aged 2 to 10 in good health and CMV-seronegative.

The chain carries TRBV7-8 and TRBJ1-1; D ambiguous. Germline V gene data show CDR1 as SGHVS and CDR2 as FQNEAQ. V lost 5 bases, J lost 2 bases, and 15 bases lay in between. The CDR3 runs to 15 residues. The DNA for the CDR3 is TGTGCCAGCAGCCCGCCGGGAGGCCCAAACACTGAAGCTTTCTTT. It yields the protein CASSPPGGPNTEAFF. The whole variable domain, filled in from reference TRBV7-8 and TRBJ1-1, reads GAGVSQSPRYKVAKRGQDVALRCDPISGHVSLFWYQQALGQGPEFLTYFQNEAQLDKSGLPSDRFFAERPEGSVSTLKIQRTQQEDSAVYLCASSPPGGPNTEAFFGQGTRLTVV.

The V and J genes are TRBV30 and TRBJ2-3; 8 bases are a match to TRBD2. Germline-derived CDR1 and CDR2 are GTSNPN and SVGIG (reference sequence). After removal of 0 bases from V and 0 bases from J, the junction contained 11 bases not matched to a gene. The CDR3 is 18 residues long. This CDR3 reads CAWSVPPPSGPSTDTQYF. Here the CDR3 DNA reads TGTGCCTGGAGTGTACCCCCTCCTAGCGGGCCTAGCACAGATACGCAGTATTTT.

This sequence joins TRBV7-2 and TRBJ1-6; 8 nucleotides agree with TRBD1. There are 15 residues in the CDR3. V shed 5 bases, J shed 10 bases, and the junction held 10 bases outside the gene matches. Germline-derived CDR1 and CDR2 are SGHTA and FQGNSA. CDR3 amino acids: CASSREGQEDSPLHF. In nucleotides, the CDR3 is TGTGCCAGCAGCCGAGAGGGACAGGAGGACTCACCCCTCCACTTT. Supplemented by reference TRBV7-2 and TRBJ1-6, the full variable domain reads GAGVSQSPSNKVTEKGKDVELRCDPISGHTALYWYRQSLGQGLEFLIYFQGNSAPDKSGLPSDRFSAERTGGSVSTLTIQRTQQEDSAVYLCASSREGQEDSPLHFGNGTRLTVT.

J is TRBJ2-2 and V is TRBV9; maybe TRBD1 (6 bases). Germline loops: CDR1 SGDLS, CDR2 YYNGEE. Trimming removed 7 bases at V and 6 bases at J, with 13 bases between. The CDR3 is 13 amino acids. CDR3 sequence reads: CASRTGGPGELFF. The CDR3 DNA follows: TGTGCCAGCCGGACTGGGGGCCCCGGGGAGCTGTTTTTT.

This clone has a single count. V usage is TRBV10-1 and J usage is TRBJ2-2; D is possibly TRBD1 (5 bases). The germline CDR1 and CDR2 sequences are WNHNN and SYGVQD (reference sequence). Deletions cut 4 bases from V and 0 bases from J, with 9 bases between. The CDR3 has 15 amino acids. The DNA for the CDR3 is TGCGCCAGCAGTGGGACAACTCCGAACACCGGGGAGCTGTTTTTT. Its translation: CASSGTTPNTGELFF.

This chain links TRBV11-2 with TRBJ2-3, with 9 bases fitting TRBD2. V shed 5 bases and J 3 bases; nucleotides not matched to a gene: 12. There are 17 residues in the CDR3. From germline, CDR1 is SGHAT and CDR2 FQNNGV. CDR3 region: CASSLSRSSGSTDTQYF. The CDR3 DNA reads as TGTGCCAGCAGCCTATCCCGTAGTAGCGGGAGTACAGATACGCAGTATTTT.

This rearrangement joins TRBV6-5 to TRBJ2-1; 8 bases align to TRBD2. The germline V gene has CDR1 MNHEY and CDR2 SVGAGI. J gave up 5 bases and V 5 bases, and 8 bases lay outside the gene matches. The CDR3 runs to 15 residues. Here the CDR3 reads CASSLTTSAHNEQFF. CDR3 DNA sequence: TGTGCCAGCAGTCTTACGACTAGCGCTCACAATGAGCAGTTCTTC.

This chain joins TRBV9 and TRBJ2-5; a weak D match, TRBD2 (6 bases). V lost 4 bases and J 5 bases, leaving 9 bases between the germline ends. The CDR3 length is 12 residues. Germline loops: CDR1 SGDLS, CDR2 YYNGEE. CDR3 DNA sequence: TGTGCCAGCAGCCCGAGCGGGGAGACCCAGTACTTC. The encoded protein is CASSPSGETQYF.

For the CDR3, the DNA is TGCGCCAGCAGCCAAGAATGGAGACTAGCTGGGGAGCAGTTCTTC. Translating gives CASSQEWRLAGEQFF. The chain is built from TRBV4-1 and TRBJ2-1; TRBD2 agrees at 7 bases. Per germline, CDR1 MGHRA and CDR2 YSYEKL. The CDR3 runs to 15 residues. The V and J ends lost 0 bases and 10 bases, in that order; junction bases with no gene match: 9.

Comments on this clone: A read error may produce the germline difference seen at one junction end. V and J are TRBV11-2 and TRBJ1-1, with 9 bases aligning to TRBD1. The CDR3 has 13 amino acids. Germline V CDR1 and CDR2: SGHAT, FQNNGV. The CDR3 DNA reads TGTGCCAGCAGCTTGTCGGGACAGGGTAACATTAGCTTC. It codes for CASSLSGQGNISF. Supplemented by reference TRBV11-2 and TRBJ1-1, the full variable domain reads EAGVAQSPRYKIIEKRQSVAFWCNPISGHATLYWYQQILGQGPKLLIQFQNNGVVDDSQLPKDRFSAERLKGVDSTLKIQPAKLEDSAVYLCASSLSGQGNISFGQGTRLTVV.

The chain uses TRBV21-1 and TRBJ2-5; the tabulated D call, TRBD2, remains unverified against the DNA. TRBV21-1 is a listed pseudogene. CDR3 size: 16 residues. The CDR3: CASSLNSLHEEETQYF. CDR3 sequence (DNA): TGTGCCAGCAGCTTAAATTCGCTTCACGAGGAAGAGACCCAGTACTTC.